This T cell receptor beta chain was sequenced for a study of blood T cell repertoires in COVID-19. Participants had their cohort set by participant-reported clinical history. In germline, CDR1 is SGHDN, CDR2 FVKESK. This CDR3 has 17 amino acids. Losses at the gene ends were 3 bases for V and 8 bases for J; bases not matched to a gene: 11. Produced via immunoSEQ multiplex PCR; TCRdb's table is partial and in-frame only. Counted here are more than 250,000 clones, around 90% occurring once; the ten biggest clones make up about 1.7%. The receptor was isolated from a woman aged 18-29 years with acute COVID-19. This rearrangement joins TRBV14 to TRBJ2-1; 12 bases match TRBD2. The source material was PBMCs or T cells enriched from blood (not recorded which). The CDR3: CASSHRITSGRSYEQFF. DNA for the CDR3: TGTGCCAGCAGCCATAGAATTACTAGCGGGAGGAGCTATGAGCAGTTCTTC.